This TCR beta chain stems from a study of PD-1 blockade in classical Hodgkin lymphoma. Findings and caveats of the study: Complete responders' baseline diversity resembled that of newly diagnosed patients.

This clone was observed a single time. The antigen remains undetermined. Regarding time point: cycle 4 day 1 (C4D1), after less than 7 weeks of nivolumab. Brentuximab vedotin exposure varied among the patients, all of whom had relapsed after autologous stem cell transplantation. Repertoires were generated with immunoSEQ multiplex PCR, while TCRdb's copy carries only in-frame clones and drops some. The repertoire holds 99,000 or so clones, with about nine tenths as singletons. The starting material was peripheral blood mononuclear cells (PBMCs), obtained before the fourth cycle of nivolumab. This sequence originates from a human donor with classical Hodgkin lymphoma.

CDR3 loop: CASSFKGAHNEQFF. The CDR3 DNA follows: TGTGCCAGCAGTTTTAAGGGGGCCCACAATGAGCAGTTCTTC. The rearrangement uses TRBV27 and TRBJ2-1; TRBD1 agrees at 7 bases. Germline lookup yields CDR1 MNHEY and CDR2 SMNVEV (reference sequence). The J segment lost 5 bases and the V segment lost 3 bases, leaving 4 bases of the junction unmatched. CDR3 length equals 14 residues.